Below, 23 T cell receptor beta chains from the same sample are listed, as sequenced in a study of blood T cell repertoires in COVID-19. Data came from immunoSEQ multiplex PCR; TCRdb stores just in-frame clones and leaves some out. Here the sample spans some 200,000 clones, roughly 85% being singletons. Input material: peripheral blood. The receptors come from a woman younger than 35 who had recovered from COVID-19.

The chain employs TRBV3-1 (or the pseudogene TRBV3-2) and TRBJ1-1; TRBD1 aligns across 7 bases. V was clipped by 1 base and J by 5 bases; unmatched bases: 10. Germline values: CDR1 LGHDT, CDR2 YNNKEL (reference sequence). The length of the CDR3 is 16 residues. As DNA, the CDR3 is TGTGCCAGCAGCCAAGGAAGACAGGGCAAAGGGACTGAAGCTTTCTTT. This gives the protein CASSQGRQGKGTEAFF.

The CDR3 region is CASSPAGTSRYEQYF. CDR3 bases: TGCGCCAGCAGCCCCGCCGGGACTAGTCGTTACGAGCAGTACTTC. The J gene is TRBJ2-7, the V gene TRBV4-1; TRBD2 agrees at 8 bases. V shed 4 bases and J 4 bases; nucleotides not matched to a gene: 9. The germline gives CDR1 MGHRA, CDR2 YSYEKL. The CDR3 loop spans 15 amino acids.

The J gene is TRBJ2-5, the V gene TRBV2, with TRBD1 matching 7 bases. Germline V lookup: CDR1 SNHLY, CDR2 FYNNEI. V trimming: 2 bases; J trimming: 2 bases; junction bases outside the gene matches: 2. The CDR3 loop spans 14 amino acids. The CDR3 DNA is TGTGCCAGCAGTGAAAGACAGGGACAAGAGACCCAGTACTTC. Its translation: CASSERQGQETQYF.

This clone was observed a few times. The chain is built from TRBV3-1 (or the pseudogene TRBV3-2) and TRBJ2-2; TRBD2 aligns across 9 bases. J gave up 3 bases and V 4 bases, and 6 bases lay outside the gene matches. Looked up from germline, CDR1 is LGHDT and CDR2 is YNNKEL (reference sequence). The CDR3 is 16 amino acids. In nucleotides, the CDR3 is TGTGCCAGCAGCCGATGGACTAGCGACTACACCGGGGAGCTGTTTTTT. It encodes CASSRWTSDYTGELFF.

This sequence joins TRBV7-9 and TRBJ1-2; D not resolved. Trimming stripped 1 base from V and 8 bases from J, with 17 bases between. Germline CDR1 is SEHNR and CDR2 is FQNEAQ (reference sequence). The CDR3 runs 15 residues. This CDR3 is CASSLDTAESGGYTF. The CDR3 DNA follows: TGTGCCAGCAGCTTAGACACAGCCGAAAGTGGCGGCTACACCTTC.

This CDR3 reads CASSIQGASANGYTF. The DNA for the CDR3 is TGTGCCAGCAGCATACAGGGGGCGAGCGCGAATGGCTACACCTTC. V is TRBV6-5 and J is TRBJ1-2; 9 nucleotides line up with TRBD1. Germline CDR1 and CDR2: MNHEY and SVGAGI. The CDR3 contains 15 residues. The V gene end was trimmed by 6 bases and the J gene end by 6 bases; junction bases not matched to a gene: 11.

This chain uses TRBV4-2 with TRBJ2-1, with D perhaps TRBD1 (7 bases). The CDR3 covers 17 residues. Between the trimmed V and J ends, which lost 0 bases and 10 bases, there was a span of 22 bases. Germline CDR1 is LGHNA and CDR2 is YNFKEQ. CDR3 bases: TGTGCCAGCAGCCAAGATCGGGCGGTCGGCGGAGGGGGCGAGCAGTTCTTC. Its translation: CASSQDRAVGGGGEQFF.

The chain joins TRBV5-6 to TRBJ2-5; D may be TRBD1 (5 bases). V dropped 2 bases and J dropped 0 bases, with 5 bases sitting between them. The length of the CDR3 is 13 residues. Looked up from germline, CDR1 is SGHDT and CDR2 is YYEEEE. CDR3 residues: CASSFRDQETQYF. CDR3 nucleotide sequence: TGTGCCAGCAGCTTCAGGGACCAAGAGACCCAGTACTTC.

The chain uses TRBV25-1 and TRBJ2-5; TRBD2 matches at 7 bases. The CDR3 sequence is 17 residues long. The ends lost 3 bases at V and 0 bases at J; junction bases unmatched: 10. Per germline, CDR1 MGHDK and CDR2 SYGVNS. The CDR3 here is CASSEREGLSYQETQYF. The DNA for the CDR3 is TGTGCCAGCAGTGAGAGGGAGGGACTTTCCTACCAAGAGACCCAGTACTTC.

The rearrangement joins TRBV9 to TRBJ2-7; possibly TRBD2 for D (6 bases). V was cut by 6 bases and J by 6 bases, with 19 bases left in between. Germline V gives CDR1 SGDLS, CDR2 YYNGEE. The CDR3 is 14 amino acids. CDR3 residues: CASTAEGSTPEQYF. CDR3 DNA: TGTGCCAGCACCGCGGAGGGTTCAACTCCCGAGCAGTACTTC.

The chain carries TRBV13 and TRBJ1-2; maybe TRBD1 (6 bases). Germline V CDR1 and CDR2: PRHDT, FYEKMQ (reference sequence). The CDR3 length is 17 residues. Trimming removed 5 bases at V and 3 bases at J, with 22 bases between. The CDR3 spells CASSTRAAGAYDYGYTF. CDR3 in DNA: TGTGCCAGCAGCACCCGGGCGGCAGGGGCCTATGACTATGGCTACACCTTC.

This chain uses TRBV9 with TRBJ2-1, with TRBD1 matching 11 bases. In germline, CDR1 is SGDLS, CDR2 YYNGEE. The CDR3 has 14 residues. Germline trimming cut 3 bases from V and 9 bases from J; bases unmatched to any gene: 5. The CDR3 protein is CASSDRDRGAEQFF. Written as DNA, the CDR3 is TGTGCCAGCAGCGACCGGGACAGGGGGGCTGAGCAGTTCTTC.

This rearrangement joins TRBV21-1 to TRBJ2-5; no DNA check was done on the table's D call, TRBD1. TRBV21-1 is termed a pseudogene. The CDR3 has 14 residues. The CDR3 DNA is TGTGCCAGCAGCCGACGGGACAGGGAGGAGACCCAGTACTTC. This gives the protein CASSRRDREETQYF.

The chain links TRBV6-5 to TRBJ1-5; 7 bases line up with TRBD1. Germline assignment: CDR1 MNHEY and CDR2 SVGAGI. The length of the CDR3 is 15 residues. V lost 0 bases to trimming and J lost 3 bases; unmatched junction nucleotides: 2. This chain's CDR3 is CASSYSTGNNQPQHF. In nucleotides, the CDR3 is TGTGCCAGCAGTTACTCGACAGGGAACAATCAGCCCCAGCATTTT.

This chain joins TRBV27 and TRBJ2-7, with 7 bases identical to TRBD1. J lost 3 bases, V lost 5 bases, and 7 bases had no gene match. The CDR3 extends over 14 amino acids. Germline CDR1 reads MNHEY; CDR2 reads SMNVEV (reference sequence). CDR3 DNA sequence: TGTGCCAGCAGTGAGGGGGCGGGTTACTACGAGCAGTACTTC. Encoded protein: CASSEGAGYYEQYF.

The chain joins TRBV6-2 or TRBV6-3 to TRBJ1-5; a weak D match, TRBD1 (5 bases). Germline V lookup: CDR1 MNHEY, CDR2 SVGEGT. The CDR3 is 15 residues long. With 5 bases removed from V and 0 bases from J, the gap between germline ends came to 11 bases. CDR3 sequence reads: CASSNHRYSNQPQHF. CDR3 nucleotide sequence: TGTGCCAGCAGTAACCACAGGTATAGCAATCAGCCCCAGCATTTT.

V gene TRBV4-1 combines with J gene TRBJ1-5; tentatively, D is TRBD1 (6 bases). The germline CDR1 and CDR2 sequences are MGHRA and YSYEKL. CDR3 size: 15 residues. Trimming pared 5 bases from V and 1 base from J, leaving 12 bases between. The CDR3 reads CASSYRQASNQPQHF. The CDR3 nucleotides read TGCGCCAGCAGCTACAGACAGGCCAGCAATCAGCCCCAGCATTTT.

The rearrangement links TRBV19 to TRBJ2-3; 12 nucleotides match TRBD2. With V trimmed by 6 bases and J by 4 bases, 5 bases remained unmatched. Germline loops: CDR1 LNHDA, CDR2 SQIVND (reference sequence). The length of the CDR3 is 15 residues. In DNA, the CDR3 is TGTGCCAGTAGCACCGCTAGCGGGAGGGCAGATACGCAGTATTTT. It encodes CASSTASGRADTQYF.

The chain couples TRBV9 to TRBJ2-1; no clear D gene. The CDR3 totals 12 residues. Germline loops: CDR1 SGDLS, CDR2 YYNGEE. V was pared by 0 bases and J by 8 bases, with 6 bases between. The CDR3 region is CASSVVADEQFF. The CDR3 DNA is TGTGCCAGCAGCGTAGTGGCAGATGAGCAGTTCTTC.

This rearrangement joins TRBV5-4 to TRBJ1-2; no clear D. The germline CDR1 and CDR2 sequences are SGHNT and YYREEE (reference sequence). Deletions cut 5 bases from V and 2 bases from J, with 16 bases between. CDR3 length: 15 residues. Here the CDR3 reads CASRLIGGRNYGYTF. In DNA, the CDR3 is TGTGCCAGCAGACTGATTGGTGGGCGCAACTATGGCTACACCTTC. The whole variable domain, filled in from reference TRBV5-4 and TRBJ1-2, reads ETGVTQSPTHLIKTRGQQVTLRCSSQSGHNTVSWYQQALGQGPQFIFQYYREEENGRGNFPPRFSGLQFPNYSSELNVNALELDDSALYLCASRLIGGRNYGYTFGSGTRLTVV.

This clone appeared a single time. The CDR3 nucleotides are TGTGCCAGCATCCCTTATTTCCCGAACACAGGGGATGGCTACACCTTC. This codes for CASIPYFPNTGDGYTF. The V and J genes are TRBV27 and TRBJ1-2; 7 bases match TRBD1. V was clipped by 7 bases and J by 6 bases; unmatched bases: 17. The germline V gene encodes CDR1 MNHEY and CDR2 SMNVEV (reference sequence). The CDR3 is made up of 16 amino acids.

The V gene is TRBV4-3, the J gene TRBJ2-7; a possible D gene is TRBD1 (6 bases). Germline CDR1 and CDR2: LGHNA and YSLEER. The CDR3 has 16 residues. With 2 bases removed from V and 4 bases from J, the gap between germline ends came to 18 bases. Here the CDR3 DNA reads TGCGCCAGCAGCCAAAGGGCCCCGGGACAACCATACGAGCAGTACTTC. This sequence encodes CASSQRAPGQPYEQYF.

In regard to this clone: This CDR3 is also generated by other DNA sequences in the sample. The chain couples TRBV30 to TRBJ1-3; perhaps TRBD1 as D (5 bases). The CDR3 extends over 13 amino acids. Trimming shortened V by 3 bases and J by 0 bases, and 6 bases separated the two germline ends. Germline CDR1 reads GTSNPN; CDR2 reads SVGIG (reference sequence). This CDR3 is CAWRTVSGNTIYF. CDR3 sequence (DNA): TGTGCCTGGAGGACAGTCTCTGGAAACACCATATATTTT.